A single sample is the source of the 23 T cell receptor beta chains below, sequenced in a study of T cell repertoires in cytomegalovirus infection. TCRdb fed the reads into MiXCR, producing one record per CDR3 protein. Here the sample spans roughly 990,000 distinct CDR3 sequences, around 29% being singletons. Their cognate antigens are unknown. This sample comprised cultured CD8+ T cells from PBMCs, obtained from culture after CMV antigen stimulation. The source of these receptors is a human donor in good health (CMV status not recorded). Some clones in this sample may be carry-over from other donors' samples.

V and J are TRBV20-1 and TRBJ2-7; perhaps TRBD1 as D (6 bases). V lost 3 bases to trimming and J lost 2 bases, with 17 bases between them. Germline V gene lookup returns CDR1 DFQATT and CDR2 SNEGSKA (reference sequence). This CDR3 has 15 amino acids. The CDR3: CSASWGPANPYEQYF. As DNA, the CDR3 is TGCAGTGCTAGTTGGGGGCCTGCCAACCCCTACGAGCAGTACTTC.

This clonotype has ten or more counts. The chain joins TRBV7-6 to TRBJ2-2; TRBD1 agrees at 7 bases. Per germline, CDR1 SGHVS and CDR2 FNYEAQ. After removal of 5 bases from V and 2 bases from J, the junction contained 5 bases not matched to a gene. The CDR3 totals 15 residues. The CDR3 nucleotides are TGTGCCAGCAGCCTGGACAGGACCAACACCGGGGAGCTGTTTTTT. Encoded protein: CASSLDRTNTGELFF.

The CDR3 nucleotides are TGTGCCAGCAGTTACAATAGCGAAGAGACCCAGTACTTC. Translating gives CASSYNSEETQYF. The chain links TRBV6-5 to TRBJ2-5; D is possibly TRBD2 (5 bases). Trimming pared 2 bases from V and 3 bases from J, leaving 7 bases between. Germline V CDR1 and CDR2: MNHEY, SVGAGI. This CDR3 has 13 residues.

The chain has TRBV6-6 and TRBJ2-3; 11 bases are shared with TRBD2. This CDR3 spans 17 amino acids. Germline CDR1 is MNHNY and CDR2 is SVGAGI (reference sequence). Trimming removed 10 bases from V and 0 bases from J; junction bases left unmatched: 12. The DNA for the CDR3 is TGTGCCACGTCAACTAGCGGGGGACGATCTAGCACAGATACGCAGTATTTT. Its protein product is CATSTSGGRSSTDTQYF.

This chain uses TRBV6-4 with TRBJ2-7; D remains ambiguous. Germline V lookup: CDR1 MRHNA, CDR2 SNTAGT. V lost 4 bases and J lost 1, with 11 bases in between. The CDR3 extends over 14 amino acids. The CDR3 nucleotides read TGTGCCAGCAGTGGTTCGGACGGATCCTACGAGCAGTACTTC. Translating it yields CASSGSDGSYEQYF.

This clonotype came up a few times. This chain joins TRBV6-6 and TRBJ2-7; 8 bases fit TRBD1. Germline V gene lookup returns CDR1 MNHNY and CDR2 SVGAGI (reference sequence). The J segment lost 5 bases and the V segment lost 4 bases, leaving 7 bases of the junction unmatched. The CDR3 sequence is 14 residues long. Written as DNA, the CDR3 is TGTGCCAGCAGTTCCAAGGACAGGGTCCACGAGCAGTACGTC. Translation gives CASSSKDRVHEQYV.

This clonotype was seen only a few times. J is TRBJ1-2 and V is TRBV20-1, with unresolved D. Trimming stripped 1 base from V and 4 bases from J, with 10 bases between. This CDR3 is built from 13 residues. Germline-derived CDR1 and CDR2 are DFQATT and SNEGSKA (reference sequence). Here the CDR3 DNA reads TGCAGTGCTAGAGTTAGTCGTCTCTATGGCTACACCTTC. Amino acids: CSARVSRLYGYTF.

This clonotype occurred many times. The chain employs TRBV12-3 or TRBV12-4 and TRBJ2-1, with 8 bases matching TRBD2. The length of the CDR3 is 20 residues. After removal of 5 bases from V and 2 bases from J, the junction contained 20 bases not matched to a gene. In nucleotides, the CDR3 is TGTGCCAGCAGTCTCGGGGCGGGGGGCCTAGAGTATTTCACCTACAATGAGCAGTTCTTC. Protein: CASSLGAGGLEYFTYNEQFF.

The V and J genes are TRBV6-2 or TRBV6-3 and TRBJ1-5, with 7 nucleotides matching TRBD1. With 0 bases clipped from V and 1 base from J, the junction kept 9 bases outside the gene matches. The CDR3 has 18 amino acids. Germline V gene lookup returns CDR1 MNHEY and CDR2 SVGEGT. The CDR3 region is CASSYSRGGQSSNQPQHF. CDR3 bases: TGTGCCAGCAGTTACTCGAGGGGGGGACAGTCAAGCAATCAGCCCCAGCATTTT.

The V gene is TRBV29-1, the J gene TRBJ1-1; TRBD1 agrees at 7 bases. Germline loops: CDR1 SQVTM, CDR2 ANQGSEA. The CDR3 runs to 14 residues. The junction had 7 bases not matched to a gene; V was cut back by 3 bases and J by 3 bases. The CDR3 reads CSVEYRGFDTEAFF. The CDR3 DNA reads as TGCAGCGTTGAGTACAGGGGTTTCGACACTGAAGCTTTCTTT.

This clonotype was seen only a few times. CDR3 nucleotides: TGTGCCAGCACTCGGGGGTACCCCTACGAGCAGTACTTC. Its protein is CASTRGYPYEQYF. This chain connects TRBV2 to TRBJ2-7; weak D call: TRBD2 (6 bases). V lost 7 bases to trimming and J lost 2 bases, with 12 bases between them. The CDR3 has 13 amino acids. CDR1 is SNHLY, CDR2 FYNNEI, per germline.

The CDR3 region is CASSPFVPPRVGGYNEQFF. CDR3 nucleotide sequence: TGTGCCAGCAGCCCCTTTGTCCCCCCGCGAGTCGGAGGGTACAATGAGCAGTTCTTC. J is TRBJ2-1 and V is TRBV11-2; D might be TRBD2 (6 bases). The germline V and J ends were trimmed by 5 bases and 4 bases, with 27 bases remaining between them. Germline CDR1 is SGHAT and CDR2 is FQNNGV. The CDR3 totals 19 residues.

This clonotype came up a few times. The chain combines TRBV6-5 with TRBJ1-6; 7 positions match TRBD1. The CDR3 loop spans 14 amino acids. Germline V CDR1 and CDR2: MNHEY, SVGAGI. V lost 6 bases to trimming and J lost 10 bases; unmatched junction nucleotides: 9. This CDR3 reads CASSHRGRGSPLHF. The CDR3 nucleotides are TGTGCCAGCAGCCACAGGGGCCGGGGGTCACCCCTCCACTTT.

The rearrangement joins TRBV7-8 to TRBJ2-1; 7 nucleotides line up with TRBD2. The ends lost 8 bases at V and 4 bases at J; junction bases unmatched: 11. This CDR3 is built from 15 residues. Germline V gene sequence: CDR1 SGHVS, CDR2 FQNEAQ. CDR3 coding DNA: TGTGCCAGCTTCCCGACCGGGGGGATTTACAATGAGCAGTTCTTC. Translation gives CASFPTGGIYNEQFF. Supplemented by reference TRBV7-8 and TRBJ2-1, the full variable domain reads GAGVSQSPRYKVAKRGQDVALRCDPISGHVSLFWYQQALGQGPEFLTYFQNEAQLDKSGLPSDRFFAERPEGSVSTLKIQRTQQEDSAVYLCASFPTGGIYNEQFFGPGTRLTVL.

The gene calls are TRBV4-1 and TRBJ2-3; D not certain. Trimming removed 1 base from V and 7 bases from J, with 12 bases in between. CDR1 and CDR2 from the germline V gene are MGHRA and YSYEKL. This CDR3 has 14 residues. The CDR3 loop reads CASSQGDGVYTQYF. DNA of the CDR3: TGCGCCAGCAGCCAAGGGGATGGGGTATATACGCAGTATTTT.

This chain links TRBV4-3 with TRBJ1-1; D call uncertain. Trimming shortened V by 1 base and J by 1 base, and 10 bases separated the two germline ends. In germline, CDR1 is LGHNA, CDR2 YSLEER. The CDR3 has 15 residues. CDR3: CASSQVGEGNTEAFF. The CDR3, as DNA: TGCGCCAGCAGCCAAGTTGGGGAGGGGAACACTGAAGCTTTCTTT.

The chain joins TRBV14 to TRBJ2-3; TRBD2 agrees at 9 bases. There are 16 residues in the CDR3. Germline trimming cut 0 bases from V and 5 bases from J; bases unmatched to any gene: 6. Germline loops: CDR1 SGHDN, CDR2 FVKESK. The CDR3 DNA reads as TGTGCCAGCAGCCAAGAGATGGCGGGGGGGCGAGATACGCAGTATTTT. Amino acids: CASSQEMAGGRDTQYF.

The chain recombines TRBV19 with TRBJ1-5; 9 bases line up with TRBD1. J lost 1 base, V lost 7 bases, and 5 bases had no gene match. The CDR3 totals 15 residues. Germline CDR1 and CDR2: LNHDA and SQIVND (reference sequence). The CDR3 region has the DNA TGTGCCAGTACCGACGGACAGGGGAGCAATCAGCCCCAGCATTTT. It specifies CASTDGQGSNQPQHF.

The sample holds a few counts of this clonotype. The chain is built from TRBV7-9 and TRBJ2-7; 7 bases match TRBD1. The CDR3 is made up of 13 amino acids. The V and J ends lost 5 bases and 5 bases, in that order; junction bases with no gene match: 6. CDR1 is SEHNR and CDR2 is FQNEAQ in the germline V gene (reference sequence). The CDR3 DNA follows: TGTGCCAGCAGCGCAAGACAGGGCGACGAGCAGTACTTC. Translated: CASSARQGDEQYF. Complete variable domain (other parts from reference TRBV7-9 and TRBJ2-7): DTGVSQNPRHKITKRGQNVTFRCDPISEHNRLYWYRQTLGQGPEFLTYFQNEAQLEKSRLLSDRFSAERPKGSFSTLEIQRTEQGDSAMYLCASSARQGDEQYFGPGTRLTVT.

The chain combines TRBV6-2 or TRBV6-3 with TRBJ1-1; D gene uncertain. The V gene's germline CDR1 is MNHEY and CDR2 SVGEGT. V lost 3 bases, J lost 6 bases, and 5 bases lay in between. The CDR3 is 11 residues long. The CDR3 DNA reads TGTGCCAGCAGTTATCCCTCTGAAGCTTTCTTT. Protein: CASSYPSEAFF.

This clonotype showed up just a few times. The chain recombines TRBV12-3 or TRBV12-4 with TRBJ2-1, with 7 nucleotides matching TRBD2. The CDR3 totals 13 residues. J lost 9 bases, V lost 6 bases, and 8 bases had no gene match. CDR3 DNA: TGTGCCAGCAGCGAAACTAGCGAAGCTGAGCAGTTCTTC. It encodes CASSETSEAEQFF.

This clonotype showed up just a few times. V and J are TRBV6-1 and TRBJ2-7; perhaps TRBD1 as D (5 bases). There are 15 residues in the CDR3. CDR1 is MNHNS and CDR2 is SASEGT in the germline V gene. V was pared by 0 bases and J by 1 base, with 10 bases between. CDR3 coding DNA: TGTGCCAGCAGTGAAGCTAGGGGAAGGTCCTACGAGCAGTACTTC. This codes for CASSEARGRSYEQYF.

The chain combines TRBV4-1 with TRBJ2-7; perhaps TRBD2 as D (6 bases). The CDR3 has 14 amino acids. V lost 1 base and J lost 4, with 11 bases in between. Germline loops: CDR1 MGHRA, CDR2 YSYEKL. The CDR3 bases are TGCGCCAGCAGCCAAGGGGACGGGGGTTACGAGCAGTACTTC. Protein: CASSQGDGGYEQYF.